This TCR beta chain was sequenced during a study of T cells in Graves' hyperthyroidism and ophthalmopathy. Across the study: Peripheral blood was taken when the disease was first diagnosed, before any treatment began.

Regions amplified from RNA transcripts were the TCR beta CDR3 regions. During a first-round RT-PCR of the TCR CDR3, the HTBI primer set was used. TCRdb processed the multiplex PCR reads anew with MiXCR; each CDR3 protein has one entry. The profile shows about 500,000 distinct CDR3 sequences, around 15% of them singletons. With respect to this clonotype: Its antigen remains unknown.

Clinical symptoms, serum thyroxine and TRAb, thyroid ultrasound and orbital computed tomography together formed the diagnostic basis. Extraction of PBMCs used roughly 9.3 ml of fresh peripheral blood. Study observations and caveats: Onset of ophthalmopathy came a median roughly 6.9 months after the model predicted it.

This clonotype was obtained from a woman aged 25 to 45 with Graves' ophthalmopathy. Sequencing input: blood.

CDR3 sequence reads: CASSLRGQGSSGNTIYF. For the CDR3, the DNA is TGTGCCAGCAGCTTACGGGGACAGGGGAGCTCTGGAAACACCATATATTTT. The rearrangement links TRBV12-3 or TRBV12-4 to TRBJ1-3; 10 bases agree with TRBD1. Losses at the gene ends were 6 bases for V and 0 bases for J; bases not matched to a gene: 8. The CDR3 is 17 residues long.